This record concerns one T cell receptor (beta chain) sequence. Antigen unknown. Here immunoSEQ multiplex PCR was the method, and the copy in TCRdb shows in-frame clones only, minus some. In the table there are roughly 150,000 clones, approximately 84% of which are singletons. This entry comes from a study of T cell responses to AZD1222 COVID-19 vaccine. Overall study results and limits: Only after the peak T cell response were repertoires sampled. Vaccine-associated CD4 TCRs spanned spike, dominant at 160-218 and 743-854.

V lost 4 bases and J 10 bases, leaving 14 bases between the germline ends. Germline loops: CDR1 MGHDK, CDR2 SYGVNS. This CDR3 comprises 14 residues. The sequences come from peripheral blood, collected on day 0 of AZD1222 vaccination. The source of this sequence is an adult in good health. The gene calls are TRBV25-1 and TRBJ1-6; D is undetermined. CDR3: CASSARIMGSPLHF. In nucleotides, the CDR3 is TGTGCCAGCAGTGCACGCATAATGGGATCACCCCTCCACTTT.